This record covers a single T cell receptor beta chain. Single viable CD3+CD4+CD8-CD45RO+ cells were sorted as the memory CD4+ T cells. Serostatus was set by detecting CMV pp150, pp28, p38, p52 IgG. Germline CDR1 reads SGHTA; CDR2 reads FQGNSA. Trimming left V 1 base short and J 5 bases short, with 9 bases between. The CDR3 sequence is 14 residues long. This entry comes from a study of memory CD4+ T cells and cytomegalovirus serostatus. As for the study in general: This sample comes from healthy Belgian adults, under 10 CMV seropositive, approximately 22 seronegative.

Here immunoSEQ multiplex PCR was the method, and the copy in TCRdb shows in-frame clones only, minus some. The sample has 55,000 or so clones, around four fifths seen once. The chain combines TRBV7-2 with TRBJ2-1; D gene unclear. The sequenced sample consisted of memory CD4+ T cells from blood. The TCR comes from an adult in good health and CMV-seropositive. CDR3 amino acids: CASSLGANNNEQFF. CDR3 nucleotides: TGTGCCAGCAGCTTAGGAGCAAACAACAATGAGCAGTTCTTC.